Listed here is a single TCR beta chain. These data originate in a study of regulatory dendritic cells for organ transplantation. Data came from immunoSEQ multiplex PCR; TCRdb stores just in-frame clones and leaves some out. The repertoire includes about 11,000 clones, about 66% of them detected once, and under 20% sits in the top ten. CDR3 size: 15 residues. The V segment lost 0 bases and the J segment 6 bases; nucleotides outside the gene matches: 2. The germline V gene has CDR1 SGDLS and CDR2 YYNGEE. This receptor was identified in a human donor in good health. The J gene is TRBJ2-5, the V gene TRBV9; 13 positions match TRBD2. Sequencing was done on a sample of memory CD8+ T cells from blood. Subset: CD45RO+ memory T cells. The CDR3 sequence is CASSVGTSGSQTQYF. The DNA for the CDR3 is TGTGCCAGCAGCGTAGGGACTAGCGGGAGTCAGACCCAGTACTTC.